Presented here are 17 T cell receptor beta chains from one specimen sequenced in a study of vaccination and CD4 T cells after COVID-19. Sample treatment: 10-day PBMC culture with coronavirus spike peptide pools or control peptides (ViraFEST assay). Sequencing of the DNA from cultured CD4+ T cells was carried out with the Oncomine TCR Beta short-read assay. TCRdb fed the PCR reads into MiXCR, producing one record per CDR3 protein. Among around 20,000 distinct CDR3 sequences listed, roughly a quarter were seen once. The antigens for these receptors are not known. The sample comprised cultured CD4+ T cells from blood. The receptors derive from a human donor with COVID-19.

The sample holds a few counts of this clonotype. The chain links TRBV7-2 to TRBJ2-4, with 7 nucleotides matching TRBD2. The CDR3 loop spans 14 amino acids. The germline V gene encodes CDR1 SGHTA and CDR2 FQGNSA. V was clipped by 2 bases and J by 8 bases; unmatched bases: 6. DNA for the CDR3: TGTGCCAGCAGCTTATCAGCGGGGTCGGACATTCAGTACTTC. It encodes CASSLSAGSDIQYF.

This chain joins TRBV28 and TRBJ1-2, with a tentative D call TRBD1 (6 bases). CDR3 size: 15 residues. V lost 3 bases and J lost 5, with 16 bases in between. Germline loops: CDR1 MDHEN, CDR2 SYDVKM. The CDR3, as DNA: TGTGCCAGCAGTTTCTCACGGGGGGCGGGGTATGGCTACACCTTC. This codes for CASSFSRGAGYGYTF.

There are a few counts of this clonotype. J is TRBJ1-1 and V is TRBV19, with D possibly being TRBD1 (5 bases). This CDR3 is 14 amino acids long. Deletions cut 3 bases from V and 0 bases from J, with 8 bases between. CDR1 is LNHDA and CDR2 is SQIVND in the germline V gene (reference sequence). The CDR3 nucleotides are TGTGCCAGTAGTATTACAGGTTTGAACACTGAAGCTTTCTTT. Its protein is CASSITGLNTEAFF.

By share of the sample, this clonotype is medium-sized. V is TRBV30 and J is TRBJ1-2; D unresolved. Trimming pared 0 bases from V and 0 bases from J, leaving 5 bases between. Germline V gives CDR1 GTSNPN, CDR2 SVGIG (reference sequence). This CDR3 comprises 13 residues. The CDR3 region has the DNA TGTGCCTGGAGTGTAGGTCCTAACTATGGCTACACCTTC. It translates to CAWSVGPNYGYTF.

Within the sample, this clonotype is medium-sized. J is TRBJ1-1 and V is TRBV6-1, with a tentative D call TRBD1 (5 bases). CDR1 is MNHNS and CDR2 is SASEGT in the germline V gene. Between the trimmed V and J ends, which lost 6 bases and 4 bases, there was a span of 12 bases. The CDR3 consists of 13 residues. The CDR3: CASRRQRTTEAFF. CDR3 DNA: TGTGCCAGCAGGAGACAGAGAACCACTGAAGCTTTCTTT.

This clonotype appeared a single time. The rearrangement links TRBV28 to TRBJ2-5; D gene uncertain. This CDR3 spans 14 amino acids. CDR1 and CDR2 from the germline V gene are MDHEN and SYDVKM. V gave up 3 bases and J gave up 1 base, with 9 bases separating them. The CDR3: CASSFRQTQETQYF. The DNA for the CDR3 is TGTGCCAGCAGTTTTAGGCAGACCCAAGAGACCCAGTACTTC.

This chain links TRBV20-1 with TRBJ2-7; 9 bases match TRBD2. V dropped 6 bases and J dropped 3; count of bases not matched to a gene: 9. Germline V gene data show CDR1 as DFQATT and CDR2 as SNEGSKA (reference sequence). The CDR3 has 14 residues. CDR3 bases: TGCAGTGCCTTAAAGCGGGGGGATCGCTACGAGCAGTACTTC. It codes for CSALKRGDRYEQYF.

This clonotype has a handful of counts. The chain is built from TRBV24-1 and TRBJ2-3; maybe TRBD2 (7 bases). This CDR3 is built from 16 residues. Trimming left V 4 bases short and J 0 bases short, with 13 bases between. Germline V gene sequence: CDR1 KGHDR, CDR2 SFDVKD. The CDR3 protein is CATSELRGASTDTQYF. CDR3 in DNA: TGTGCCACCAGTGAGCTTCGGGGGGCTAGCACAGATACGCAGTATTTT.

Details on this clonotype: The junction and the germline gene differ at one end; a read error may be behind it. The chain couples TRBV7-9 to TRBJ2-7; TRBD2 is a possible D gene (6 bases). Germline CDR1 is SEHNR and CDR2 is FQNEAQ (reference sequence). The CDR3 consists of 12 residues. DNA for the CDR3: TGTGCCAGCACCGGGCGGGACCCCGAGGAGTACTTC. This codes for CASTGRDPEEYF.

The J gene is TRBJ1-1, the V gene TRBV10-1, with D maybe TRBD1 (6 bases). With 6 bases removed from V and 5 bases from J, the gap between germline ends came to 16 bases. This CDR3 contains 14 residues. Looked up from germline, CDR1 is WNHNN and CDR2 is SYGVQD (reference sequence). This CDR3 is CASSRGGAGTEAFF. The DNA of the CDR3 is TGCGCCAGCAGCCGAGGGGGGGCCGGGACTGAAGCTTTCTTT.

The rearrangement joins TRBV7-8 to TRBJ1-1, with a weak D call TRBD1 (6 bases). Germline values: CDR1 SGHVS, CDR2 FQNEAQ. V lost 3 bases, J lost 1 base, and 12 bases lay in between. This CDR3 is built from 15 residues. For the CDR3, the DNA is TGTGCCAGCAGCTTCACGACAGGCCGGAACACTGAAGCTTTCTTT. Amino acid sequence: CASSFTTGRNTEAFF.

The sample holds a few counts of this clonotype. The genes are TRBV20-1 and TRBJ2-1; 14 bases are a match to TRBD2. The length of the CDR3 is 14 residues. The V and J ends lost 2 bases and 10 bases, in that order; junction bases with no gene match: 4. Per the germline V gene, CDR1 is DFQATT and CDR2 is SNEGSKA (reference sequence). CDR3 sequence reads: CSARQRLAGGEQFF. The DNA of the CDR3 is TGCAGTGCTAGACAGAGACTAGCGGGGGGGGAGCAGTTCTTC.

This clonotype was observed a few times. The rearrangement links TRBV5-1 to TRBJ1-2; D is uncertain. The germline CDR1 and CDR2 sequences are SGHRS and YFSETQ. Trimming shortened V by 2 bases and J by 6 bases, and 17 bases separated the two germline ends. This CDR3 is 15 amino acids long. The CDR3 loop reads CASSFVLPGVNGYTF. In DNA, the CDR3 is TGCGCCAGCAGCTTTGTCCTGCCCGGGGTTAATGGCTACACCTTC.

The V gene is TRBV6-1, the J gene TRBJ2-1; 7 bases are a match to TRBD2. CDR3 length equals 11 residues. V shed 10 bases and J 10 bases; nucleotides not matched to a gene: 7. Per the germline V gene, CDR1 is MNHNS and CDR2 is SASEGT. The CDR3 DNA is TGTGCCATCGGGGGAGGGCGCGAGCAGTTCTTC. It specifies CAIGGGREQFF.

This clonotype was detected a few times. In DNA form, the CDR3 reads TGTGCCACCGGACAGGGAAGATCTGGAAACACCATATATTTT. It encodes CATGQGRSGNTIYF. The chain is built from TRBV10-3 and TRBJ1-3, with 8 bases matching TRBD1. Trimming cost V 10 bases and J 1 base; bases outside gene matches: 6. Germline V gives CDR1 ENHRY, CDR2 SYGVKD. The CDR3 runs 14 residues.

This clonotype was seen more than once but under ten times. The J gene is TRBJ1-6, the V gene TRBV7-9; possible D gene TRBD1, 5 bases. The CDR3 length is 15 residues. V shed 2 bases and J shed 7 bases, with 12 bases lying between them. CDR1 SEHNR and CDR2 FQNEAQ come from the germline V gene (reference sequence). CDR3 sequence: CASSLIGQGNSPLHF. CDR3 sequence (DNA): TGTGCCAGCAGCTTAATCGGGCAGGGAAATTCACCCCTCCACTTT.

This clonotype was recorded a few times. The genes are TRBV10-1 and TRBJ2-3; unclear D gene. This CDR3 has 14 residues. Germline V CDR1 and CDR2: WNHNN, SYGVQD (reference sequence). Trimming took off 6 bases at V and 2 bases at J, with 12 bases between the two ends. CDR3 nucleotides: TGCGCCAGCAGGTTTGCCCGGAACACAGATACGCAGTATTTT. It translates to CASRFARNTDTQYF.